This passage covers 32 T cell receptor beta chains from one sample sequenced in a study of Tregs in tolerant kidney transplant recipients. TCRdb's copy holds only in-frame clones and misses some; the assay was immunoSEQ multiplex PCR. This table lists 50,000 or so clones. This material consisted of CD4+ T cells from blood, taken before the transplant. The source of these receptors is a human donor who received a combined kidney and bone marrow transplant.

Notes on this clone: Coverage ceases 3 residues before the CDR3 finishes, and the germline J gene fills in the end. The chain has TRBV10-2 and TRBJ2-3, with 12 bases aligning to TRBD2. This CDR3 has 14 residues. The trim removed 8 bases at V and 3 bases at J, leaving 3 bases unmatched. Per germline, CDR1 WSHSY and CDR2 SAAADI. Incomplete CDR3 DNA: TGCGCCAGCGGCCTAGCGGGAGGGACAGATACG. Protein: CASGLAGGTDT. The whole CDR3 reads CASGLAGGTDTQYF.

Comments on this clone: The read comes to an end 3 residues before the CDR3 does, leaving the germline J gene to fill in the end. V usage is TRBV6-2 or TRBV6-3 and J usage is TRBJ1-2, with no clear D. CDR1 is MNHEY and CDR2 is SVGEGT in the germline V gene. Trimming pared 5 bases from V and 3 bases from J, leaving 16 bases between. The CDR3 has 15 residues. Incomplete CDR3 DNA: TGTGCCAGCAGTATGCAGATGCGGCGAGACTATGGC. It yields the protein CASSMQMRRDYG. The full CDR3 protein is CASSMQMRRDYGYTF.

Regarding this clone: The read terminates 3 residues ahead of where the CDR3 ends, so the germline J gene completes it. The chain joins TRBV19 to TRBJ1-5; the D gene is possibly TRBD1 (6 bases). Between the trimmed V and J ends, which lost 4 bases and 0 bases, there was a span of 13 bases. This CDR3 has 16 amino acids. Germline CDR1 reads LNHDA; CDR2 reads SQIVND (reference sequence). The CDR3 sequence is CASSTSTGYSNQPQHF. The sequenced part of the CDR3 DNA is TGTGCCAGTAGTACCTCTACAGGGTATAGCAATCAGCCC.

A note on this clone: The observed sequence ends 3 residues before the CDR3 terminus, with the missing tail filled in from the germline J gene. The chain links TRBV29-1 to TRBJ2-3; no reliable D call. The CDR3 contains 13 residues. V lost 2 bases, J lost 5 bases, and 11 bases lay in between. Germline CDR1 SQVTM, CDR2 ANQGSEA. The CDR3 sequence: CSVELGVRDTQYF. The part of the CDR3 DNA that was read is TGCAGCGTTGAACTGGGCGTTAGAGATACG.

To note about this clone: Read sequence stops 3 residues before the CDR3 end, and the germline J gene provides the missing end. The V call is TRBV23-1, the J call TRBJ2-5, with TRBD2 matching 10 bases. TRBV23-1 is given ORF status, its function remaining uncertain. V dropped 2 bases and J dropped 5; count of bases not matched to a gene: 8. CDR3 size: 16 residues. The CDR3 bases that were read are TGCGCCAGCAGTCAAACCGAAGCGGGAGGGCCGGAGACC. The encoded protein is CASSQTEAGGPET. The entire CDR3 protein reads CASSQTEAGGPETQYF.

Comments on this clone: Coverage ceases 3 residues before the CDR3 finishes, and the germline J gene fills in the end. V usage is TRBV2 and J usage is TRBJ2-7; 8 positions match TRBD1. From germline, CDR1 is SNHLY and CDR2 FYNNEI. V shed 2 bases, J shed 5 bases, and the junction held 8 bases outside the gene matches. The CDR3 sequence is 15 residues long. CDR3 sequence: CASSERWDRSHEQYF. The CDR3 DNA, read in part, is TGTGCCAGCAGTGAAAGGTGGGACAGGAGCCACGAG.

Concerning this clone: The sequenced fragment ends 3 residues before the CDR3 boundary, so the rest is inferred from the germline J gene. This chain uses TRBV7-7 with TRBJ2-3, with 12 positions matching TRBD2. The V and J ends lost 3 bases and 3 bases, in that order; junction bases with no gene match: 4. CDR1 is SSHAT, CDR2 FNYEAQ, per germline (reference sequence). This CDR3 has 16 amino acids. CDR3 protein: CASSLGLAGGTDTQYF. The DNA read from the CDR3 is TGTGCCAGCAGCTTGGGGCTAGCGGGGGGGACAGATACG. Full variable domain (rest looked up from reference TRBV7-7 and TRBJ2-3): GAGVSQSPRYKVTKRGQDVTLRCDPISSHATLYWYQQALGQGPEFLTYFNYEAQPDKSGLPSDRFSAERPEGSISTLTIQRTEQRDSAMYRCASSLGLAGGTDTQYFGPGTRLTVL.

On this clone: The CDR3 extends 3 residues past the end of the read, so its final part is completed from the germline J gene. The chain is built from TRBV29-1 and TRBJ1-3, with unresolved D. Per the germline V gene, CDR1 is SQVTM and CDR2 is ANQGSEA. V was cut by 8 bases and J by 2 bases, with 7 bases left in between. The CDR3 totals 11 residues. CDR3 DNA (partial): TGCAGCTCCCGTGCTGGAAACACC. Translated, it gives CSSRAGNT. The complete CDR3 sequence is CSSRAGNTIYF. The full variable domain, with the rest looked up from reference TRBV29-1 and TRBJ1-3, is SAVISQKPSRDICQRGTSLTIQCQVDSQVTMMFWYRQQPGQSLTLIATANQGSEATYESGFVIDKFPISRPNLTFSTLTVSNMSPEDSSIYLCSSRAGNTIYFGEGSWLTVV.

As regards this clone: The missing CDR3 end, 3 residues past where the read stops, is filled in from the germline J gene. This rearrangement joins TRBV30 to TRBJ2-3, with TRBD1 matching 8 bases. This CDR3 has 14 amino acids. Germline CDR1 is GTSNPN and CDR2 is SVGIG (reference sequence). Germline trimming cut 3 bases from V and 5 bases from J; bases unmatched to any gene: 7. CDR3 region: CAWSYQGAGDTQYF. CDR3 DNA, as far as it was read: TGTGCCTGGAGCTACCAGGGGGCTGGAGATACG.

The CDR3 here is CASSPLGAADTQYF. The CDR3 bases that were read are TGTGCCAGCAGCCCCCTGGGGGCTGCAGATACG. The J gene is TRBJ2-3, the V gene TRBV7-2, with TRBD1 as a possible D gene (6 bases). Sequencing ends 3 residues short of the CDR3 end; the germline J gene provides the rest. Trimming removed 5 bases at V and 4 bases at J, with 13 bases between. In germline, CDR1 is SGHTA, CDR2 FQGNSA. The CDR3 covers 14 residues.

With respect to this clone: The missing CDR3 end, 3 residues past where the read stops, is filled in from the germline J gene. The rearrangement links TRBV7-9 to TRBJ2-1; TRBD2 aligns across 7 bases. Trimming removed 2 bases from V and 5 bases from J; junction bases left unmatched: 3. The CDR3 loop spans 14 amino acids. Germline CDR1 SEHNR, CDR2 FQNEAQ (reference sequence). The CDR3 DNA, read in part, is TGTGCCAGCAGCTTAAGGGCGGGGGACAATGAG. This encodes CASSLRAGDNE. The entire CDR3 protein reads CASSLRAGDNEQFF.

The covered CDR3 bases are TGCGCCAGCAGCCCCCAGGGGACTGAA. It encodes CASSPQGTE. From start to end, the CDR3 is CASSPQGTEAFF. The chain is built from TRBV5-1 and TRBJ1-1; perhaps TRBD1 as D (6 bases). The read ends 3 residues early relative to the CDR3; the germline J gene fills the gap. The CDR3 contains 12 residues. The ends were cut back, 4 bases at V and 5 bases at J, with 9 bases in the middle. The germline gives CDR1 SGHRS, CDR2 YFSETQ.

Remarks on this clone: The CDR3 is cut off 3 residues early in the read; its end comes from the germline J gene. The J gene is TRBJ2-5, the V gene TRBV7-2; a possible D gene is TRBD1 (5 bases). Per the germline V gene, CDR1 is SGHTA and CDR2 is FQGNSA. This CDR3 contains 15 residues. Partial CDR3 DNA: TGTGCCAGCCAATGGCAGCGCCGAGACAGAGAAACC. This sequence encodes CASQWQRRDRET. The entire CDR3 reads CASQWQRRDRETQYF.

With respect to this clone: Coverage ceases 3 residues before the CDR3 finishes, and the germline J gene fills in the end. The gene calls are TRBV19 and TRBJ1-3; 7 nucleotides line up with TRBD1. The V gene's germline CDR1 is LNHDA and CDR2 SQIVND (reference sequence). There are 15 residues in the CDR3. J was trimmed by 0 bases and V by 3 bases; bases with no gene match: 2. The DNA read from the CDR3 is TGTGCCAGTAGTATGCGGACAGGCTCTGGAAACACC. It yields the protein CASSMRTGSGNT. The whole CDR3 reads CASSMRTGSGNTIYF.

The CDR3 reads CSASVASANYGYTF. CDR3 DNA (partial): TGCAGTGCTAGTGTGGCCTCAGCTAACTATGGC. The genes are TRBV20-1 and TRBJ1-2, with D uncertain. The read halts 3 residues ahead of the CDR3 end, with the missing end drawn from the germline J gene. Germline V gene lookup returns CDR1 DFQATT and CDR2 SNEGSKA (reference sequence). The CDR3 totals 14 residues. The germline V and J ends were trimmed by 3 bases and 0 bases, with 11 bases remaining between them.

On this clone itself: The read is 3 residues too short to cover the CDR3 end, so that end is filled in from the germline J gene. This chain links TRBV2 with TRBJ2-3; TRBD2 aligns across 11 bases. V was clipped by 6 bases and J by 2 bases; unmatched bases: 7. Germline V CDR1 and CDR2: SNHLY, FYNNEI. This CDR3 has 16 residues. The CDR3 bases that were read are TGTGCCAGCAGGGCCTCTAGCGGGGGGACCACAGATACG. Encoded protein: CASRASSGGTTDT. In full, the CDR3 reads CASRASSGGTTDTQYF. The complete variable domain, with remaining parts taken from reference TRBV2 and TRBJ2-3, reads EPEVTQTPSHQVTQMGQEVILRCVPISNHLYFYWYRQILGQKVEFLVSFYNNEISEKSEIFDDQFSVERPDGSNFTLKIRSTKLEDSAMYFCASRASSGGTTDTQYFGPGTRLTVL.

Remarks on this clone: The CDR3 is cut off 3 residues early in the read; its end comes from the germline J gene. The gene calls are TRBV18 and TRBJ2-3, with D possibly TRBD1 on 6 matching bases. Germline-derived CDR1 and CDR2 are KGHSH and LQKENI. The CDR3 extends over 14 amino acids. V dropped 6 bases and J dropped 1 base, with 11 bases sitting between them. Incomplete CDR3 DNA: TGTGCCAGCTCCCCTCGACAGGGCACAGATACG. This encodes CASSPRQGTDT. The entire CDR3 protein is CASSPRQGTDTQYF.

As to this clone: The CDR3 end lies 3 residues beyond the end of the read and is filled in from the germline J gene. The chain recombines TRBV7-6 with TRBJ1-2, with 9 bases aligning to TRBD1. V shed 6 bases and J 5 bases; nucleotides not matched to a gene: 10. There are 15 residues in the CDR3. Germline CDR1 and CDR2: SGHVS and FNYEAQ. The DNA read from the CDR3 is TGTGCCAGCAGGCTCCACAGGGGGCACCATTATGGC. This codes for CASRLHRGHHYG. The whole CDR3 region reads CASRLHRGHHYGYTF.

Notes on this clone: The DNA ends 3 residues before the CDR3 does, and the rest of the CDR3 is filled in from the germline J gene. The V call is TRBV7-2, the J call TRBJ2-7; D is possibly TRBD1 (5 bases). V was clipped by 1 base and J by 6 bases, with 13 bases between them. CDR1 and CDR2 from the germline V gene are SGHTA and FQGNSA. This CDR3 comprises 14 residues. This CDR3 reads CASSLDPGSGEQYF. Partial CDR3 DNA: TGTGCCAGCAGCTTAGATCCAGGGTCGGGCGAG.

As regards this clone: The read stops 3 residues short of the end of the CDR3; the missing end is completed from the germline J gene. The V gene is TRBV18, the J gene TRBJ1-1, with D possibly matching TRBD1 (5 bases). Trimming stripped 3 bases from V and 6 bases from J, with 8 bases between. Germline CDR1 and CDR2: KGHSH and LQKENI. The CDR3 is made up of 12 amino acids. The DNA read from the CDR3 is TGTGCCAGCTCACCCCTAGGGGCTGAA. The encoded protein is CASSPLGAE. The full-length CDR3 reads as CASSPLGAEAFF.

On this clone itself: The read halts 3 residues ahead of the CDR3 end, with the missing end drawn from the germline J gene. The chain combines TRBV11-2 with TRBJ2-1, with TRBD2 identical over 8 bases. The germline gives CDR1 SGHAT, CDR2 FQNNGV. The CDR3 runs 15 residues. J gave up 4 bases and V 0 bases, and 2 bases lay outside the gene matches. The part of the CDR3 DNA that was read is TGTGCCAGCAGCTTAGATAGCGGGGTTTACAATGAG. This encodes CASSLDSGVYNE. The whole CDR3 protein reads CASSLDSGVYNEQFF.

Points on this clone: With the read ending 3 residues before the CDR3 end, the germline J gene is used to fill in that end. The V gene is TRBV11-2, the J gene TRBJ2-5; D is possibly TRBD1 (6 bases). The germline V gene has CDR1 SGHAT and CDR2 FQNNGV. V was cut by 7 bases and J by 5 bases, with 17 bases left in between. CDR3 length equals 14 residues. Partial CDR3 DNA: TGTGCCAGCACCCAGCAGGGGCTAGGGGAGACC. Amino acid sequence: CASTQQGLGET. The full CDR3 protein reads CASTQQGLGETQYF.

With respect to this clone: The CDR3 is cut off 3 residues early in the read; its end comes from the germline J gene. The J gene is TRBJ2-7, the V gene TRBV6-2 or TRBV6-3; D call uncertain. V was trimmed by 1 base and J by 0 bases, leaving 7 bases between them. Germline loops: CDR1 MNHEY, CDR2 SVGEGT. The CDR3 runs to 14 residues. The sequenced part of the CDR3 DNA is TGTGCCAGCAGTTACTTAACGGGCTCCTACGAG. It is translated as CASSYLTGSYE. The CDR3 in full is CASSYLTGSYEQYF.

With respect to this clone: The CDR3 end falls 3 residues outside the read, so it is completed with the germline J gene. V is TRBV7-9 and J is TRBJ1-4; the D gene is possibly TRBD1 (6 bases). Germline lookup yields CDR1 SEHNR and CDR2 FQNEAQ (reference sequence). This CDR3 is built from 15 residues. V was trimmed by 6 bases and J by 5 bases, leaving 16 bases between them. The covered CDR3 bases are TGTGCCAGCAGTAGAGATGGGGGCGCCAATGAAAAA. It yields the protein CASSRDGGANEK. The whole CDR3 reads CASSRDGGANEKLFF.

As concerns this clone: Read sequence stops 3 residues before the CDR3 end, and the germline J gene provides the missing end. The gene calls are TRBV6-2 or TRBV6-3 and TRBJ1-3; no clear D. The CDR3 contains 12 residues. Trimming removed 6 bases at V and 2 bases at J, with 5 bases between. Germline loops: CDR1 MNHEY, CDR2 SVGEGT. The CDR3 bases that were read are TGTGCCAGCAGCCGTCCTGGAAACACC. As protein: CASSRPGNT. From start to end, the CDR3 is CASSRPGNTIYF.

Worth noting for this clone: From the germline J gene comes the end of the CDR3, since the read stops 3 residues before it. This sequence joins TRBV20-1 and TRBJ1-5; weak D call: TRBD1 (6 bases). This CDR3 has 15 residues. V was clipped by 6 bases and J by 0 bases, with 15 bases between them. Germline values: CDR1 DFQATT, CDR2 SNEGSKA (reference sequence). The CDR3 is CSASRTEYSNQPQHF. The part of the CDR3 DNA that was read is TGCAGTGCGTCGAGGACAGAATATAGCAATCAGCCC.

Notes on this clone: The read gets to within 3 residues of the CDR3 end, and the germline J gene fills in the rest. The J gene is TRBJ2-5, the V gene TRBV10-3; maybe TRBD1 (6 bases). CDR1 and CDR2 from the germline V gene are ENHRY and SYGVKD. The germline V and J ends were trimmed by 3 bases and 1 base, with 9 bases remaining between them. This CDR3 region has 14 residues. The DNA read from the CDR3 is TGTGCCATCAGTGAAGGACAGCTCCAAGAGACC. Encoded protein: CAISEGQLQET. The complete CDR3 sequence is CAISEGQLQETQYF.

Points on this clone: The read finishes 3 residues shy of the CDR3 end, and the germline J gene is used to complete it. The chain has TRBV5-1 and TRBJ2-2; the match to TRBD2 covers 14 bases. The germline V gene encodes CDR1 SGHRS and CDR2 YFSETQ. CDR3 size: 16 residues. V was clipped by 4 bases and J by 6 bases; unmatched bases: 5. Incomplete CDR3 DNA: TGCGCCAGCAGCCCAGGGACTAGCGGGAGCCCCGGGGAG. This gives the protein CASSPGTSGSPGE. The complete CDR3 reads CASSPGTSGSPGELFF.

As to this clone: Coverage ceases 3 residues before the CDR3 finishes, and the germline J gene fills in the end. V gene TRBV2 combines with J gene TRBJ2-5; 11 positions match TRBD2. CDR1 is SNHLY, CDR2 FYNNEI, per germline. V trimming: 8 bases; J trimming: 1 base; junction bases outside the gene matches: 6. This CDR3 has 15 residues. The CDR3 protein is CASRYSGGGQETQYF. Incomplete CDR3 DNA: TGTGCCAGCCGATATAGCGGGGGGGGCCAAGAGACC.

To note about this clone: The DNA ends 3 residues before the CDR3 does, and the rest of the CDR3 is filled in from the germline J gene. V and J are TRBV2 and TRBJ2-7; D gene uncertain. The CDR3 is 13 residues long. V dropped 5 bases and J dropped 2 bases, with 10 bases sitting between them. The V gene's germline CDR1 is SNHLY and CDR2 FYNNEI. Partial CDR3 DNA: TGTGCCAGCAGTCCCACAGCTACCTACGAG. It codes for CASSPTATYE. The CDR3, in full, reads CASSPTATYEQYF. The full variable domain, completed using reference TRBV2 and TRBJ2-7, is EPEVTQTPSHQVTQMGQEVILRCVPISNHLYFYWYRQILGQKVEFLVSFYNNEISEKSEIFDDQFSVERPDGSNFTLKIRSTKLEDSAMYFCASSPTATYEQYFGPGTRLTVT.

As concerns this clone: Read sequence stops 3 residues before the CDR3 end, and the germline J gene provides the missing end. The J gene is TRBJ2-3, the V gene TRBV19, with TRBD1 matching 7 bases. The CDR3 loop spans 14 amino acids. Trimming removed 6 bases from V and 6 bases from J; junction bases left unmatched: 9. CDR1 is LNHDA and CDR2 is SQIVND in the germline V gene (reference sequence). The CDR3 spells CASRGTASSDTQYF. Partial CDR3 DNA: TGTGCCAGTAGAGGGACAGCCAGTTCGGATACG.

Notes on this clone: The read terminates 3 residues ahead of where the CDR3 ends, so the germline J gene completes it. The rearrangement uses TRBV5-1 and TRBJ1-2; 9 bases align to TRBD1. J gave up 1 base and V 5 bases, and 3 bases lay outside the gene matches. The length of the CDR3 is 14 residues. Germline loops: CDR1 SGHRS, CDR2 YFSETQ. The CDR3 loop is CASRGTGYNYGYTF. The part of the CDR3 DNA that was read is TGCGCCAGCAGAGGGACAGGGTATAACTATGGC.